This TCR beta chain came from a study of blood T cell repertoires in COVID-19. The CDR3 runs 14 residues. V was cut by 3 bases and J by 2 bases, with 8 bases left in between. Germline CDR1 and CDR2: SGHTA and FQGNSA. Clones were sequenced by immunoSEQ multiplex PCR, and TCRdb holds only the in-frame ones, with some missing. The sample has some 390,000 clones; roughly 86% are singletons. The chain links TRBV7-2 to TRBJ1-3; D is unresolved. This TCR was recovered from an older woman with COVID-19, enrolled during active disease. Sequenced input: peripheral blood. CDR3 in DNA: TGTGCCAGCAGCTTGTCCGGGGCTGGAAACACCATATATTTT. Translating it yields CASSLSGAGNTIYF.